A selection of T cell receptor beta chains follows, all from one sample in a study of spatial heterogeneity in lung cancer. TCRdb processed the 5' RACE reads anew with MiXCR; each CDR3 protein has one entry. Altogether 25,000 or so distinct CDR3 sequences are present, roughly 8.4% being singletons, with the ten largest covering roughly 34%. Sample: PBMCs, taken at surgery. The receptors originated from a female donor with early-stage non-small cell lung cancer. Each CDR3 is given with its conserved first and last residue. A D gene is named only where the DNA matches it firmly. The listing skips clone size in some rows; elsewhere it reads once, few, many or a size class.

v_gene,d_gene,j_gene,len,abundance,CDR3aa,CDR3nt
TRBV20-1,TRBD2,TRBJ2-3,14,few,CSAYSTSGRATQYF,TGCAGTGCTTACTCTACTAGCGGGAGAGCTACGCAGTATTTT
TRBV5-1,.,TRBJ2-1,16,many,CASSLAPGATNNEQFF,TGCGCCAGCAGCTTGGCCCCGGGAGCCACTAACAATGAGCAGTTCTTC
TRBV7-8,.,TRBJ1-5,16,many,CASSPSRGQGGKPQHF,TGTGCCAGCAGCCCGAGCAGGGGCCAGGGTGGGAAGCCCCAGCATTTT
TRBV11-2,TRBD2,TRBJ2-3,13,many,CASSLATSGTQYF,TGTGCCAGCAGCTTAGCGACTAGCGGGACGCAGTATTTT
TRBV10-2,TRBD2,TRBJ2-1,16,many,CASSGFLAGKNGEQFF,TGCGCCAGCAGCGGGTTTCTAGCGGGAAAGAACGGTGAGCAGTTCTTC
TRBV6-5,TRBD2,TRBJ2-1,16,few,CASSYSTREGYNEQFF,TGTGCCAGCAGTTACTCTACGAGGGAGGGCTACAATGAGCAGTTCTTC
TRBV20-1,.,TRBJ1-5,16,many,CSARPTGSRSNQPQHF,TGCAGTGCTAGACCTACTGGATCTCGGAGCAATCAGCCCCAGCATTTT
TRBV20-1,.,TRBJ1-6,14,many,CSAPPEGTDSPLHF,TGCAGTGCTCCCCCAGAGGGCACGGATTCACCCCTCCACTTT
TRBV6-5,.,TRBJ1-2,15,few,CASSVRSVANYGYTF,TGTGCCAGCAGCGTAAGGAGTGTTGCTAACTATGGCTACACCTTC
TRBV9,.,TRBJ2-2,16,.,CASSAGSFANTGELFF,TGTGCCAGCAGCGCGGGATCTTTCGCGAACACCGGGGAGCTGTTTTTT
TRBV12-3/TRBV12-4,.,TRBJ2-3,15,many,CASKQTGDSFNTQYF,TGTGCCAGCAAACAAACGGGGGACAGCTTTAATACGCAGTATTTT
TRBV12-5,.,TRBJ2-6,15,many,CASGLWGFGANVLTF,TGTGCTAGTGGTTTATGGGGATTTGGGGCCAACGTCCTGACTTTC
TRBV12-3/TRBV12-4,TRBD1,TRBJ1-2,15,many,CASSPLGQGGLGYTF,TGTGCCAGCAGTCCATTGGGACAGGGTGGTTTGGGCTACACCTTC
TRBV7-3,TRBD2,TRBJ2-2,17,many,CASSLRRQAGEPGELFF,TGTGCCAGCAGCTTACGGAGACAAGCGGGAGAGCCCGGGGAGCTGTTTTTT
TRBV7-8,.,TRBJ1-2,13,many,CASSFTQGWGYTF,TGTGCCAGCAGCTTTACCCAAGGCTGGGGCTACACCTTC
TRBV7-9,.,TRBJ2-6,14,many,CASSTHTGANVLTF,TGTGCCAGCAGCACACACACAGGGGCCAACGTCCTGACTTTC
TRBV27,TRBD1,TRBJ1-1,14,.,CASSLGGTGAEAFF,TGTGCCAGCAGTTTGGGAGGGACAGGGGCTGAAGCTTTCTTT
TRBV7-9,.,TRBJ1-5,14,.,CASSLIGSNQPQHF,TGTGCCAGCAGCTTAATAGGGTCCAATCAGCCCCAGCATTTT
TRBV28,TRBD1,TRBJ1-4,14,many,CASSSGTVFEKLFF,TGTGCCAGCAGTTCAGGGACAGTTTTTGAAAAACTGTTTTTT
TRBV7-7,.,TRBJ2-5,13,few,CASSFRLQETQYF,TGTGCCAGCAGCTTCCGACTACAAGAGACCCAGTACTTC
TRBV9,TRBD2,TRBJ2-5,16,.,CASSVGQRGYQETQYF,TGTGCCAGCAGCGTAGGACAGCGGGGATACCAAGAGACCCAGTACTTC
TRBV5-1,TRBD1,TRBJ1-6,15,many,CASSLDRVANSPLHF,TGCGCCAGCAGCTTAGACAGGGTCGCGAATTCACCCCTCCACTTT
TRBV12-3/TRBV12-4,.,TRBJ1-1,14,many,CASSLAGVRTEAFF,TGTGCCAGCAGTTTAGCAGGGGTGCGCACTGAAGCTTTCTTT
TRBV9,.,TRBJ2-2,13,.,CASSVGGHGELFF,TGTGCCAGCAGCGTAGGAGGGCACGGGGAGCTGTTTTTT
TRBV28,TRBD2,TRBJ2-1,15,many,CASRTGTRGGNEQFF,TGTGCCAGCAGAACCGGGACTAGAGGGGGGAATGAGCAGTTCTTC
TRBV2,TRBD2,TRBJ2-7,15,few,CASSESGGLYYEQYF,TGTGCCAGCAGTGAATCGGGAGGGCTATACTACGAGCAGTACTTC
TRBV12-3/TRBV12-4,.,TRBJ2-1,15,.,CASSLGPSTGNEQFF,TGTGCCAGCAGTTTGGGACCTTCCACGGGTAATGAGCAGTTCTTC
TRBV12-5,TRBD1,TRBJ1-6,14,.,CASGLTGANSPLHF,TGTGCTAGTGGTCTGACAGGGGCTAATTCACCCCTCCACTTT
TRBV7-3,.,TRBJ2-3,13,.,CASSPWSADTQYF,TGTGCCAGCAGCCCTTGGTCCGCAGATACGCAGTATTTT
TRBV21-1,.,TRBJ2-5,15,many,CASRTSGRRQETQYF,TGTGCCAGCAGGACTAGCGGGAGGAGGCAAGAGACCCAGTACTTC
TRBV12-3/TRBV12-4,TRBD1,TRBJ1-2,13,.,CASRGQGDYGYTF,TGTGCCAGCAGGGGACAGGGAGACTATGGCTACACCTTC
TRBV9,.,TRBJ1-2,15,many,CASSVAPATNYGYTF,TGTGCCAGCAGCGTAGCCCCCGCTACTAACTATGGCTACACCTTC
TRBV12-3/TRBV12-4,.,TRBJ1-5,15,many,CASSFARNSNQPQHF,TGTGCCAGCAGTTTCGCCAGGAATAGCAATCAGCCCCAGCATTTT
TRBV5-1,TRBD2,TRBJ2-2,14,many,CASSGRAGTGELFF,TGCGCCAGCAGCGGGAGGGCCGGGACCGGGGAGCTGTTTTTT
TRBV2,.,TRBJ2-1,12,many,CASSETLGEQFF,TGTGCCAGCAGTGAGACTCTCGGTGAGCAGTTCTTC
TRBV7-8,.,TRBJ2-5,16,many,CASSPRRSGTGETQYF,TGTGCCAGCAGCCCCCGACGGTCGGGGACCGGAGAGACCCAGTACTTC
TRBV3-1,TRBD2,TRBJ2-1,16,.,CASSSGKAGARNEQFF,TGTGCCAGCAGCTCGGGAAAAGCGGGAGCTCGGAATGAGCAGTTCTTC
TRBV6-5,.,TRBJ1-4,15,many,CASSYSGRRDEKLFF,TGTGCCAGCAGTTACTCAGGGAGGCGAGATGAAAAACTGTTTTTT
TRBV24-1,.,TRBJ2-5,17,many,CATSDPGNSPYQETQYF,TGTGCCACCAGTGATCCGGGCAACAGCCCGTACCAAGAGACCCAGTACTTC
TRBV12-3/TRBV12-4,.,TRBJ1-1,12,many,CASSQEGSEAFF,TGTGCCAGCAGTCAAGAGGGTTCTGAAGCTTTCTTT
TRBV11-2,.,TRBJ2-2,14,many,CASIRSLPTGELFF,TGTGCCAGCATCCGGAGTCTCCCCACCGGGGAGCTGTTTTTT
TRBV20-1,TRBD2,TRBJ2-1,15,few,CSARGGELAGLEQFF,TGCAGTGCTAGAGGGGGGGAACTAGCGGGACTTGAGCAGTTCTTC
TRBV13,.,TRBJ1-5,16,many,CASSLHTGLPVQPQHF,TGTGCCAGCAGCCTCCATACTGGTCTCCCAGTTCAGCCCCAGCATTTT
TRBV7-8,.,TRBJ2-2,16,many,CASSQNRGANTGELFF,TGTGCCAGCAGTCAAAATCGTGGCGCGAACACCGGGGAGCTGTTTTTT
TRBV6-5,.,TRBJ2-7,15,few,CASNSRVAGLNEQYF,TGTGCCAGCAATTCCAGGGTCGCGGGTCTTAACGAGCAGTACTTC
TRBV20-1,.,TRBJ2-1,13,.,CSARDPNHNEQFF,TGCAGTGCTAGAGATCCTAACCACAATGAGCAGTTCTTC
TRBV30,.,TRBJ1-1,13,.,CAWSVMRAGAAFF,TGTGCCTGGAGTGTAATGAGGGCTGGGGCAGCTTTCTTT
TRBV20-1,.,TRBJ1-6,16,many,CSARKQGKRYNSPLHF,TGCAGTGCTAGGAAGCAGGGGAAGCGCTATAATTCACCCCTCCACTTT